These T cell receptor beta chains were read from a single sample in a study of blood T cell repertoires in COVID-19. The method was immunoSEQ multiplex PCR; TCRdb's version includes in-frame clones alone and lacks a portion of them. The sample holds 120,000 to 150,000 clones; approximately 80% are singletons and the top ten take roughly 3.8%. Sample: PBMCs or T cells enriched from blood (not recorded which). These receptor sequences come from a man aged 50-59 years in a cohort exposed to, infected with or recovered from COVID-19 (not recorded which). Each CDR3 is given with its conserved first and last residue. The D gene is left open where the match is weak. Part of the rows lack a size; the others show once, few, many or a class for expanded clones.

J gene	V gene	D gene	clone size	CDR3 DNA	CDR3 protein
TRBJ1-1	TRBV7-6	TRBD1	few	TGTGCCAGCAGCCCATATGACCTTCCAGGGGGAGGAACTGAAGCTTTCTTT	CASSPYDLPGGGTEAFF
TRBJ2-1	TRBV6-5	.	.	TGTGCCAGCAGTTTCCTCGCGGGCGATTACAATGAGCAGTTCTTC	CASSFLAGDYNEQFF
TRBJ1-5	TRBV28	.	.	TGTGCCAGCAGTCCCTACCGCCTTGGGGGGATTAGGGATCAGCCCCAGCATTTT	CASSPYRLGGIRDQPQHF
TRBJ2-7	TRBV5-4	TRBD1	.	TGTGCCAGCAGCTACGGGACAGCCTACGAGCAGTACTTC	CASSYGTAYEQYF
TRBJ2-5	TRBV27	.	.	TGTGCCAGCAGTCCCACCGGGACATATGGTGAGACCCAGTACTTC	CASSPTGTYGETQYF
TRBJ1-5	TRBV19	.	.	TGTGCCAGTAGTATAGACCGGGGTAACAATCAGCCCCAGCATTTT	CASSIDRGNNQPQHF
TRBJ1-2	TRBV14	.	.	TGTGCCAGCAGCCTAGCCGGGGGATCGGGGGGCTACACCTTC	CASSLAGGSGGYTF
TRBJ1-1	TRBV3-1/TRBV3-2	TRBD1	once	TGTGCCAGCAGCCAGGGGGTGGACAGGGGAACTTCTGAAGCTTTCTTT	CASSQGVDRGTSEAFF
TRBJ2-1	TRBV5-4	TRBD2	.	TGTGCCAGCAGCTTGACTAGCGGGGGGCTACTTGGGCAGTTCTTC	CASSLTSGGLLGQFF
TRBJ2-7	TRBV27	TRBD2	once	TGTGCCAGCAGTTATGTTGGCGGGAGCAGCGAGCAGTACTTC	CASSYVGGSSEQYF
TRBJ2-7	TRBV7-6	TRBD1	.	TGTGCCAGCAGCTCGCCGGGACAGGGCTACGAGCAGTACTTC	CASSSPGQGYEQYF
TRBJ2-1	TRBV5-6	TRBD2	.	TGTGCCAGCAGCTCCTTAGCGGGGAGCTCCTACAATGAGCAGTTCTTC	CASSSLAGSSYNEQFF
TRBJ1-2	TRBV27	TRBD1	.	TGTGCCAGCAGTCCTGCGGGACAGGGGGCGGCTGGCTACACCTTC	CASSPAGQGAAGYTF
TRBJ2-1	TRBV7-7	TRBD2	few	TGTGCCAGCAGCCCGACTAGCGGGGGTTACAATGAGCAGTTCTTC	CASSPTSGGYNEQFF
TRBJ2-2	TRBV10-3	.	.	TGTGCCATCAGGGAACAGGTCACCGGGGAGCTGTTTTTT	CAIREQVTGELFF
TRBJ2-7	TRBV11-2	TRBD2	.	TGTGCCAGCAGCCGTGGGGGACTAGCGTTGAGCTCCTACGAGCAGTACTTC	CASSRGGLALSSYEQYF
TRBJ2-7	TRBV5-8	TRBD2	.	TGTGCCAGCAGCTTGGGGACTAGCGGATATTCCGAGCAGTACTTC	CASSLGTSGYSEQYF
TRBJ2-7	TRBV28	TRBD1	.	TGTGCCAGCAGCCTATCGACAGGGGCCTACGAGCAGTACTTC	CASSLSTGAYEQYF
TRBJ2-1	TRBV2	.	once	TGTGCCAGCGCTGGAGCTCTCCTTGGAAATGAGCAGTTCTTC	CASAGALLGNEQFF
TRBJ1-6	TRBV9	.	.	TGTGCCAGCAACGTAGAAGGAGTTCTAAATTCACCCCTCCACTTT	CASNVEGVLNSPLHF
TRBJ2-1	TRBV5-1	.	.	TGCGCCAGCAGCTTGTGGCAAGAGCAGTTCTTC	CASSLWQEQFF
TRBJ2-3	TRBV5-1	TRBD1	.	TGCGCCAGCAGGGGAACAGGGGGGAGCACAGATACGCAGTATTTT	CASRGTGGSTDTQYF
TRBJ1-5	TRBV19	.	.	TGTGCCAGTAATAAGCAGCGCCCTCAGCCCCAGCATTTT	CASNKQRPQPQHF
TRBJ1-1	TRBV27	.	.	TGTGCCAGCAGTTTAATTAAGGGGGCTGAAGCTTTCTTT	CASSLIKGAEAFF
TRBJ2-5	TRBV3-1/TRBV3-2	.	.	TGTGCCAGCAGACATGCCTGGGCCGTGGAGACCCAGTACTTC	CASRHAWAVETQYF
TRBJ1-4	TRBV28	TRBD1	.	TGTGCCAGCAGTTGGACAGGGACGAAACTGTTTTTT	CASSWTGTKLFF
TRBJ1-1	TRBV5-6	.	.	TGTGCCAGCAGCTTGGCGCCGGGGTTCTCCACTGAAGCTTTCTTT	CASSLAPGFSTEAFF
TRBJ2-1	TRBV4-1	TRBD2	few	TGCGCCAGCAGCCAAGATTTACAGCGGGGGTACAATGAGCAGTTCTTC	CASSQDLQRGYNEQFF
TRBJ1-3	TRBV6-5	TRBD1	.	TGTGCCAGCAGGAACAGGGGGTCAGGAAACACCATATATTTT	CASRNRGSGNTIYF
TRBJ2-5	TRBV28	.	.	TGTGCCAGCAGGGGGCTGGAGACCCAGTACTTC	CASRGLETQYF
TRBJ2-2	TRBV11-2	TRBD2	few	TGTGCCAGCAGCTTAGAGCCCTTAGCGGGAGGGCGCACCGGGGAGCTGTTTTTT	CASSLEPLAGGRTGELFF
TRBJ1-2	TRBV7-2	.	.	TGTGCCAGCAGCTTGGACACCTATGGCTACACCTTC	CASSLDTYGYTF
TRBJ2-2	TRBV7-9	TRBD1	.	TGTGCCAGCAGCTCCATCGGGACAGGGGACTACACCGGGGAGCTGTTTTTT	CASSSIGTGDYTGELFF
TRBJ1-2	TRBV2	.	.	TGTGCCAGCAGTGAGGAGACAGACTATGGCTACACCTTC	CASSEETDYGYTF
TRBJ1-3	TRBV6-1	.	few	TGTGCCAGCAGTGACCGGGGGTCGTTCCAAGGAAACACCATATATTTT	CASSDRGSFQGNTIYF
TRBJ1-2	TRBV19	.	.	TGTGCCAGTAGTCCAAGGACAGCCTATGGCTACACCTTC	CASSPRTAYGYTF
TRBJ2-1	TRBV9	TRBD2	.	TGTGCCAGCAGCGCCCCCCCGGGGAGGGCCGACAATGAGCAGTTCTTC	CASSAPPGRADNEQFF
TRBJ2-2	TRBV24-1	TRBD1	.	TGTGCCACCAGTGATAGGACAGGGCAGAACACCGGGGAGCTGTTTTTT	CATSDRTGQNTGELFF
TRBJ1-1	TRBV10-3	TRBD1	.	TGTGCCATCAGCGCAGACAGGGGCCGTCGGGACGTGAACACTGAAGCTTTCTTT	CAISADRGRRDVNTEAFF
TRBJ2-2	TRBV9	.	once	TGTGCCAGCAGCGTAGTGGGGGCCGACACCGGGGAGCTGTTTTTT	CASSVVGADTGELFF
TRBJ1-6	TRBV9	TRBD1	once	TGTGCCAGCAGCAAATCTGGGACAGCCAACTCACCCCTCCACTTT	CASSKSGTANSPLHF